The entry below describes one TCR beta chain. Its matching antigen is unknown. Each TCR beta cDNA library carried unique molecular identifiers. TCRdb used MiXCR to reprocess the PCR reads, holding one entry per CDR3 protein. The sample records approximately 730,000 distinct CDR3 sequences, about 43% being singletons. The sample belongs to a study of post-analysis software for immune sequencing data. The CDR3 totals 17 residues. Germline V lookup: CDR1 SGDLS, CDR2 YYNGEE. Unmatched junction bases numbered 6, after V lost 0 bases and J lost 3 bases. Notes on the study in general: When patients were compared with controls, about five TRBV segments were more frequent, TRBV5-6, TRBV5-1 and TRBV20-1 among them.

The receptor was derived from a girl aged 5 to 17 with multiple sclerosis. The chain employs TRBV9 and TRBJ2-5; TRBD2 agrees at 12 bases. The sample taken for sequencing was blood. The CDR3 here is CASSVDLAGGLEETQYF. Here the CDR3 DNA reads TGTGCCAGCAGCGTAGATCTAGCGGGAGGGCTTGAAGAGACCCAGTACTTC. Full variable domain (missing parts from reference TRBV9 and TRBJ2-5): DSGVTQTPKHLITATGQRVTLRCSPRSGDLSVYWYQQSLDQGLQFLIQYYNGEERAKGNILERFSAQQFPDLHSELNLSSLELGDSALYFCASSVDLAGGLEETQYFGPGTRLLVL.